This T cell receptor (beta chain) was recorded in a study of T-cell reconstitution after alpha-beta-depleted transplantation in children. This clonotype was seen ten or more times. The CDR3 totals 17 residues. Germline CDR1 MNHEY, CDR2 SVGAGI. Trimming cost V 0 bases and J 2 bases; bases outside gene matches: 9. Unique molecular identifiers tagged the TCRbeta library. TCRdb itself ran the PCR reads through MiXCR, one entry per CDR3 protein. Seen here are a few hundred thousand distinct CDR3 sequences, 9.5% to 10% observed once, and the top ten hold over 9.5%. This sample comprised PBMCs from the stem cell graft donor, obtained from the stem cell graft. The rearrangement joins TRBV6-5 to TRBJ2-7; 8 nucleotides align to TRBD1. The receptor's source is a human donor who donated a stem cell graft to a child with SCID. The CDR3 DNA reads TGTGCCAGCAGTTACTCTTGGACAGGGATTAATCCCTACGAGCAGTACTTC. Translating gives CASSYSWTGINPYEQYF.